These 7 T cell receptor beta chains were all obtained from the same sample, sequenced in a study of blood T cell repertoires in COVID-19 (TCRdb year 2020). The library was made by the immunoSEQ multiplex PCR assay. As stored in TCRdb, this immuneACCESS dataset retains in-frame rearrangements with V and J assigned. A fraction of the clones does not appear; measured against another copy, unresolved V genes explain less than half of the discrepancy, and the remainder lacks a known reason. This sample lists about 500,000 clones; roughly 89% were detected once. Approximately 0.9% of the sample rests with the top ten. Sequencing used peripheral blood. The source of these receptors is a man younger than 35 with COVID-19, enrolled during active disease.

This clone was seen a single time. DNA for the CDR3: TGTGCCAGCAGTGACCGGGGAGTAGCCAAAAACATTCAGTACTTC. It encodes CASSDRGVAKNIQYF. The chain couples TRBV6-1 to TRBJ2-4; D may be TRBD2 (5 bases). The CDR3 extends over 15 amino acids. The V end was cut by 3 bases, the J end by 0 bases, with 9 bases between. Germline loops: CDR1 MNHNS, CDR2 SASEGT.

This chain uses TRBV6-5 with TRBJ2-5; 8 bases line up with TRBD2. The trim removed 7 bases at V and 1 base at J, leaving 5 bases unmatched. The CDR3 covers 14 residues. Germline assignment: CDR1 MNHEY and CDR2 SVGAGI. The DNA for the CDR3 is TGTGCCAGCATGGCGGGGGGACCCCAAGAGACCCAGTACTTC. Translating gives CASMAGGPQETQYF.

CDR3 amino acids: CASSGGLPGEQFF. CDR3 DNA sequence: TGTGCCAGCAGCGGGGGACTACCAGGCGAGCAGTTCTTC. This rearrangement joins TRBV9 to TRBJ2-1; TRBD2 aligns across 7 bases. The CDR3 has 13 amino acids. CDR1 SGDLS and CDR2 YYNGEE come from the germline V gene. V lost 3 bases and J lost 10; bases outside the gene matches: 7.

The J gene is TRBJ2-5, the V gene TRBV19; possible D gene TRBD2, 6 bases. Germline-derived CDR1 and CDR2 are LNHDA and SQIVND (reference sequence). V was clipped by 5 bases and J by 5 bases, with 18 bases between them. This CDR3 region has 15 residues. The CDR3 is CASSPTSFPAETQYF. DNA for the CDR3: TGTGCCAGTAGTCCGACTAGTTTTCCTGCCGAGACCCAGTACTTC.

The rearrangement uses TRBV29-1 and TRBJ2-3; TRBD2 matches 11 bases. J lost 6 bases, V lost 8 bases, and 4 bases had no gene match. Looked up from germline, CDR1 is SQVTM and CDR2 is ANQGSEA. This CDR3 spans 12 amino acids. The CDR3 is CSSGLADDTQYF. DNA for the CDR3: TGCAGCTCGGGACTAGCGGACGATACGCAGTATTTT.

The rearrangement uses TRBV4-1 and TRBJ2-5, with D uncertain. V lost 1 base, J lost 5 bases, and 11 bases lay in between. This CDR3 has 14 residues. CDR1 MGHRA and CDR2 YSYEKL come from the germline V gene. The CDR3 nucleotides are TGCGCCAGCAGCCAAGCTAACGCCCGGGAGACCCAGTACTTC. It codes for CASSQANARETQYF.

V gene TRBV23-1 combines with J gene TRBJ2-7; 7 nucleotides match TRBD2. TRBV23-1 is an open reading frame, and its role is uncertain. Unmatched junction bases numbered 9, after V lost 4 bases and J lost 6 bases. CDR3 size: 14 residues. The CDR3 region has the DNA TGCGCCAGCAGTCGTCGGGGGGTGCCGAGCGAGCAGTACTTC. This codes for CASSRRGVPSEQYF.